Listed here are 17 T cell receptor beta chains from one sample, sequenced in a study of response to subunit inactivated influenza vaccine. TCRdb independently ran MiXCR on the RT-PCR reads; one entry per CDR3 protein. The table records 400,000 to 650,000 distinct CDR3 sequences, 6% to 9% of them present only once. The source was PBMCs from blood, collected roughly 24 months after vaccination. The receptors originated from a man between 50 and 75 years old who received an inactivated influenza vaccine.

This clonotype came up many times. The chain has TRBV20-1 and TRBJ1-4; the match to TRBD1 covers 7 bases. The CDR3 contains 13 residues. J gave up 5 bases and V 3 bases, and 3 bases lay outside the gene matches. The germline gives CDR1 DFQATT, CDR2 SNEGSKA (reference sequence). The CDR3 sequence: CSASETGNEKLFF. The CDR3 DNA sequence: TGCAGTGCTAGTGAGACAGGGAATGAAAAACTGTTTTTT.

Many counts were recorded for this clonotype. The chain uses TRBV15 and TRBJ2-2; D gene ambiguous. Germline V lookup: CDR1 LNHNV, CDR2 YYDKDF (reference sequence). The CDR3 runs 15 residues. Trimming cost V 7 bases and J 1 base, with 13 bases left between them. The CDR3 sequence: CATTRSVGNTGELFF. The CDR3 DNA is TGTGCCACCACGCGAAGTGTAGGGAACACCGGGGAGCTGTTTTTT.

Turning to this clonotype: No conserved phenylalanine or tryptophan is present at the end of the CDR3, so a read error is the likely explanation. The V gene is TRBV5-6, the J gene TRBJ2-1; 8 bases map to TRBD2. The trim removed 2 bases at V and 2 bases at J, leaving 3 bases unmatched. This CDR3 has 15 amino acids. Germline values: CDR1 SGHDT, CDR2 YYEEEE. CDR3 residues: CASSFTSGTYNEQFS. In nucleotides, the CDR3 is TGTGCCAGCAGCTTTACTAGCGGAACCTACAATGAGCAGTTCTCC.

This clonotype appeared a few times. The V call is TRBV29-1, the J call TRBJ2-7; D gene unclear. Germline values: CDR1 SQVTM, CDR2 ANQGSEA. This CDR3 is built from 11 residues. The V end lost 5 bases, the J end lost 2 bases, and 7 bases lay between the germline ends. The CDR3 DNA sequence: TGCAGCGTTTTTGGCGCCTACGAGCAGTACTTC. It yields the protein CSVFGAYEQYF.

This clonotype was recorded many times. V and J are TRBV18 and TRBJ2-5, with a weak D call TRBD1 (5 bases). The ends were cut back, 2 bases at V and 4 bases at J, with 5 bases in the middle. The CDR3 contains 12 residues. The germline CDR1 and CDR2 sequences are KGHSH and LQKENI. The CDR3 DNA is TGTGCCAGCTCACCAAGGGGAGAGACCCAGTACTTC. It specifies CASSPRGETQYF.

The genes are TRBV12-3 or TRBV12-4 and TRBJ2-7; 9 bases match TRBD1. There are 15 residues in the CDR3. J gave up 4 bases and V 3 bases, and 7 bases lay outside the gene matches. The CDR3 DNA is TGTGCCAGCAGTTTTGCGGGACAGGGTTTATACGAGCAGTACTTC. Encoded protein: CASSFAGQGLYEQYF.

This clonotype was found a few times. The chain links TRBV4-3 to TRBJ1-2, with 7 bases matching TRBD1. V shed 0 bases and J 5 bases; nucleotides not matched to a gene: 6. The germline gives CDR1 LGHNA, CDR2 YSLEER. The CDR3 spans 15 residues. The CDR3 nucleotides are TGCGCCAGCAGCCAAGAGGCGGGACAGCGGTATGGCTACACCTTC. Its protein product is CASSQEAGQRYGYTF.

This CDR3 reads CSAGDRRGEKLFF. The CDR3 nucleotides read TGCAGCGCCGGGGACAGGCGGGGGGAAAAACTGTTTTTT. The rearrangement joins TRBV29-1 to TRBJ1-4, with TRBD1 matching over 8 bases. J was trimmed by 8 bases and V by 7 bases; bases with no gene match: 9. Germline V gene data show CDR1 as SQVTM and CDR2 as ANQGSEA. The CDR3 consists of 13 residues.

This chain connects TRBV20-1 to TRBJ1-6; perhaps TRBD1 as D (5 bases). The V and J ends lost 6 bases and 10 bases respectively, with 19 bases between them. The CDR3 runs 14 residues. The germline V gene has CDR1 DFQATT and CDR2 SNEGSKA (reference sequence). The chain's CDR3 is CSASRQGKRSPLHF. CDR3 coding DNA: TGCAGTGCAAGCAGGCAGGGCAAAAGATCACCCCTCCACTTT.

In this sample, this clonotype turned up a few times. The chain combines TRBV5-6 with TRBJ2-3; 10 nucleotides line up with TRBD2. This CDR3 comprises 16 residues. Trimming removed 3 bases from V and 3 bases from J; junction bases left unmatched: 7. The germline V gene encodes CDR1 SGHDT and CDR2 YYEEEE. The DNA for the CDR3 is TGTGCCAGCAGCTGGGGAGCGGGGGGGCCTACAGATACGCAGTATTTT. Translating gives CASSWGAGGPTDTQYF. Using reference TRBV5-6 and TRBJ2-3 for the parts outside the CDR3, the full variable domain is DAGVTQSPTHLIKTRGQQVTLRCSPKSGHDTVSWYQQALGQGPQFIFQYYEEEERQRGNFPDRFSGHQFPNYSSELNVNALLLGDSALYLCASSWGAGGPTDTQYFGPGTRLTVL.

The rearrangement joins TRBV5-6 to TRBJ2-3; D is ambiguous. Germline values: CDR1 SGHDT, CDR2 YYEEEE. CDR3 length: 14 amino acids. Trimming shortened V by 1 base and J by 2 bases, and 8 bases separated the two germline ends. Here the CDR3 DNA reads TGTGCCAGCAGCTTGTTAGTAAACACAGATACGCAGTATTTT. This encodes CASSLLVNTDTQYF.

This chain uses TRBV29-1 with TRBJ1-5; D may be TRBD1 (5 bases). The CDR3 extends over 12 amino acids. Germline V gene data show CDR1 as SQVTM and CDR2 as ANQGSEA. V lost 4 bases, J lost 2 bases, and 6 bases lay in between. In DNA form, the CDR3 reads TGCAGCGTTGGAGGGGGCAATCAGCCCCAGCATTTT. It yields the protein CSVGGGNQPQHF.

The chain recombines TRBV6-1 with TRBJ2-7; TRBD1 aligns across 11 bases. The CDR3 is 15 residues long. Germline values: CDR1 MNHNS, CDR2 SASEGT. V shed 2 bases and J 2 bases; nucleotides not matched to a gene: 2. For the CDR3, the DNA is TGTGCCAGCAGTGAAAGGGACAGGGGGACCTACGAGCAGTACTTC. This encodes CASSERDRGTYEQYF.

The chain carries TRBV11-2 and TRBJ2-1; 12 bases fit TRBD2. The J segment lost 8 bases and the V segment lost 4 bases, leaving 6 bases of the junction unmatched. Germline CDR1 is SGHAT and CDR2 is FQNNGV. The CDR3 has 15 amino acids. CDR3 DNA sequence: TGTGCCAGCAGCTCGACTAGCGGGGGTGGGTATGAGCAGTTCTTC. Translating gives CASSSTSGGGYEQFF.

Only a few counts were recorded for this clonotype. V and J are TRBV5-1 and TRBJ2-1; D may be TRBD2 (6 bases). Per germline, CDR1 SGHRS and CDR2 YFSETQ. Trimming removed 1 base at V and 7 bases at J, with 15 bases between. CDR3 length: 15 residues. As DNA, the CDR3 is TGCGCCAGCAGCTTGATCCGGGCCGGGGGAAATGAGCAGTTCTTC. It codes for CASSLIRAGGNEQFF.

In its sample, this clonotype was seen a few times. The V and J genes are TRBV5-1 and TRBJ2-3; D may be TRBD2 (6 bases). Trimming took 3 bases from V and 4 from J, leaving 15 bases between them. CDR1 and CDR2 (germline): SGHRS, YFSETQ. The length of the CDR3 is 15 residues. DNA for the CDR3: TGCGCCAGCAGCTGGAGGGATGAAGAGGCAGATACGCAGTATTTT. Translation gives CASSWRDEEADTQYF.

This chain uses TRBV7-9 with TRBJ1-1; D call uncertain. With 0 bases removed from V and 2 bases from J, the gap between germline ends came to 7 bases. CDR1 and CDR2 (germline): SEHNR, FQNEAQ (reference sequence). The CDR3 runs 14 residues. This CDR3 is CASSLARTNTEAFF. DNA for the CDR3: TGTGCCAGCAGCTTAGCCAGAACTAACACTGAAGCTTTCTTT.